This TCR beta chain originates from a study of cytomegalovirus exposure and HLA in healthy donors. This CDR3 contains 13 residues. V was clipped by 7 bases and J by 1 base, with 13 bases between them. Germline CDR1 reads SQVTM; CDR2 reads ANQGSEA. Both 60 Vbeta primers and 13 Jbeta primers went into the PCR. Produced via immunoSEQ multiplex PCR; TCRdb's table is partial and in-frame only. The table includes approximately 77,000 clones, around three quarters detected once. The TCR was taken from a woman in her thirties or forties in good health and CMV-seronegative. The material sequenced was PBMCs. The chain has TRBV29-1 and TRBJ2-5, with D perhaps matching TRBD1 (5 bases). CDR3 region: CSETNQGQETQYF. The CDR3 bases are TGCAGCGAGACGAATCAGGGCCAAGAGACCCAGTACTTC.